A single sample is the source of the 20 T cell receptor beta chains below, sequenced in a study of cytomegalovirus exposure and HLA in healthy donors. The assay was immunoSEQ multiplex PCR, and TCRdb's table has in-frame clones only and misses some. The sample lists about 60,000 clones, almost 97% seen once, with around 1.2% in the top ten. Sequenced input: PBMCs. These receptors were collected from a woman aged 18 to 35 in good health and CMV-seronegative.

The V gene is TRBV6-5, the J gene TRBJ2-7; 8 bases are a match to TRBD1. Germline V CDR1 and CDR2: MNHEY, SVGAGI. Trimming at V came to 6 bases and at J to 1 base, leaving 5 bases not matched to a gene. The CDR3 consists of 14 residues. CDR3 in DNA: TGTGCCAGCAGGACCGGGACAGGTTCCTACGAGCAGTACTTC. Amino acids: CASRTGTGSYEQYF.

The gene calls are TRBV18 and TRBJ1-5, with 7 bases matching TRBD1. Per the germline V gene, CDR1 is KGHSH and CDR2 is LQKENI. After removal of 0 bases from V and 3 bases from J, the junction contained 2 bases not matched to a gene. The length of the CDR3 is 15 residues. The CDR3 DNA reads TGTGCCAGCTCACCACCGGGACAGTTCAATCAGCCCCAGCATTTT. Translation: CASSPPGQFNQPQHF.

The genes are TRBV7-2 and TRBJ1-5, with D maybe TRBD1 (6 bases). Germline assignment: CDR1 SGHTA and CDR2 FQGNSA. The V gene lost 0 bases and the J gene lost 6 bases, with 9 bases spanning the gap. The CDR3 sequence is 14 residues long. CDR3 bases: TGTGCCAGCAGCTTAGCCAGGGGTGGTCAGCCCCAGCATTTT. It specifies CASSLARGGQPQHF.

The rearrangement joins TRBV5-1 to TRBJ1-3, with D perhaps matching TRBD1 (6 bases). The germline CDR1 and CDR2 sequences are SGHRS and YFSETQ. The CDR3 is 15 residues long. V was clipped by 4 bases and J by 0 bases, with 11 bases between them. CDR3 sequence: CASSTDRSSGNTIYF. DNA of the CDR3: TGCGCCAGCAGCACCGACAGGAGCTCTGGAAACACCATATATTTT.

This rearrangement joins TRBV13 to TRBJ1-2, with a possible D match to TRBD1 (5 bases). CDR1 PRHDT and CDR2 FYEKMQ come from the germline V gene (reference sequence). V was shortened by 0 bases and J by 4 bases, with 9 bases between the two germline ends. The CDR3 is 14 amino acids. The CDR3 loop reads CASSLGAGSYGYTF. The CDR3, as DNA: TGTGCCAGCAGCTTAGGGGCAGGGTCCTATGGCTACACCTTC.

The chain combines TRBV28 with TRBJ1-2, with 7 positions matching TRBD1. The germline V gene encodes CDR1 MDHEN and CDR2 SYDVKM. This CDR3 region has 14 residues. V was clipped by 5 bases and J by 4 bases; unmatched bases: 7. The CDR3 protein is CASSPPAGGYGYTF. CDR3 DNA: TGTGCCAGCAGTCCCCCGGCAGGGGGCTATGGCTACACCTTC.

Only one count was recorded for this clone. The chain recombines TRBV4-3 with TRBJ1-3; D unresolved. V lost 4 bases and J lost 1, with 11 bases in between. This CDR3 spans 15 amino acids. From germline, CDR1 is LGHNA and CDR2 YSLEER. The CDR3: CASSPSRESGNTIYF. The CDR3 nucleotides are TGCGCCAGCAGCCCGTCCCGGGAGTCTGGAAACACCATATATTTT.

This chain joins TRBV18 and TRBJ1-1; the D gene is possibly TRBD1 (6 bases). This CDR3 region has 14 residues. The germline gives CDR1 KGHSH, CDR2 LQKENI. The V gene lost 3 bases and the J gene lost 4 bases, with 12 bases spanning the gap. The CDR3 region is CASSPLAGATEAFF. CDR3 nucleotide sequence: TGTGCCAGCTCACCCCTGGCGGGGGCCACTGAAGCTTTCTTT.

V and J are TRBV6-6 and TRBJ1-2; the match to TRBD1 covers 9 bases. There are 15 residues in the CDR3. The ends lost 4 bases at V and 5 bases at J; junction bases unmatched: 8. Germline V gene lookup returns CDR1 MNHNY and CDR2 SVGAGI (reference sequence). The CDR3 is CASSWGKDRGYGYTF. DNA for the CDR3: TGTGCCAGCAGTTGGGGAAAGGACAGGGGATATGGCTACACCTTC.

V is TRBV7-3 and J is TRBJ1-1; 10 nucleotides match TRBD1. CDR3 length: 16 residues. J was trimmed by 2 bases and V by 5 bases; bases with no gene match: 8. Per the germline V gene, CDR1 is SGHTA and CDR2 is FQGTGA. Here the CDR3 reads CASSPGGDRGNTEAFF. In DNA, the CDR3 is TGTGCCAGCAGCCCAGGGGGGGACAGGGGAAACACTGAAGCTTTCTTT.

V and J are TRBV6-5 and TRBJ1-5, with 8 bases matching TRBD1. The CDR3 runs to 15 residues. With 5 bases clipped from V and 2 bases from J, the junction kept 5 bases outside the gene matches. Germline V gene data show CDR1 as MNHEY and CDR2 as SVGAGI. The CDR3 sequence is CASSPQTGGNQPQHF. CDR3 sequence (DNA): TGTGCCAGCAGTCCCCAGACAGGGGGCAATCAGCCCCAGCATTTT.

The V gene is TRBV29-1, the J gene TRBJ1-2, with D perhaps matching TRBD1 (5 bases). Trimming stripped 6 bases from V and 8 bases from J, with 19 bases between. In germline, CDR1 is SQVTM, CDR2 ANQGSEA. CDR3 length equals 13 residues. CDR3 loop: CSVKETGAGGYTF. CDR3 bases: TGCAGCGTGAAAGAAACAGGCGCGGGGGGCTACACCTTC. The variable domain in full, completed from reference TRBV29-1 and TRBJ1-2, reads SAVISQKPSRDICQRGTSLTIQCQVDSQVTMMFWYRQQPGQSLTLIATANQGSEATYESGFVIDKFPISRPNLTFSTLTVSNMSPEDSSIYLCSVKETGAGGYTFGSGTRLTVV.

This clone was detected only once. J is TRBJ2-7 and V is TRBV27, with 7 bases lining up with TRBD1. The germline V gene has CDR1 MNHEY and CDR2 SMNVEV (reference sequence). The CDR3 is 14 amino acids. J was trimmed by 2 bases and V by 5 bases; bases with no gene match: 6. The DNA of the CDR3 is TGTGCCAGCAGTCGCACGGGACAGCCCTACGAGCAGTACTTC. Translating gives CASSRTGQPYEQYF.

V usage is TRBV13 and J usage is TRBJ2-1; TRBD2 agrees at 10 bases. The V gene's germline CDR1 is PRHDT and CDR2 FYEKMQ (reference sequence). This CDR3 region has 16 residues. V lost 5 bases and J lost 12; bases outside the gene matches: 16. The CDR3 sequence: CASSPRASGGQARQFF. Here the CDR3 DNA reads TGTGCCAGCAGCCCCCGGGCTAGCGGGGGCCAAGCACGGCAGTTCTTC.

This rearrangement joins TRBV5-1 to TRBJ1-4; 7 positions agree with TRBD1. This CDR3 is built from 14 residues. Germline CDR1 reads SGHRS; CDR2 reads YFSETQ. Germline trimming cut 3 bases from V and 7 bases from J; bases unmatched to any gene: 6. The CDR3 spells CASSSANRGEKLFF. The CDR3 DNA is TGCGCCAGCAGCTCCGCAAACAGGGGTGAAAAACTGTTTTTT.

V is TRBV7-2 and J is TRBJ2-4, with D tentatively TRBD2 (6 bases). The length of the CDR3 is 15 residues. Trimming cost V 1 base and J 8 bases, with 15 bases left between them. Germline CDR1 is SGHTA and CDR2 is FQGNSA. Written as DNA, the CDR3 is TGTGCCAGCAGCTTAGTTGGGGGGAACTCCCACATTCAGTACTTC. Translating gives CASSLVGGNSHIQYF.

This sequence joins TRBV28 and TRBJ1-5, with D maybe TRBD1 (5 bases). The CDR3 runs to 15 residues. Trimming pared 6 bases from V and 6 bases from J, leaving 18 bases between. Germline V gene sequence: CDR1 MDHEN, CDR2 SYDVKM. CDR3 nucleotide sequence: TGTGCCAGCAGCCCCTGGGGGGATAGGGGTCAGCCCCAGCATTTT. It codes for CASSPWGDRGQPQHF.

The rearrangement links TRBV7-8 to TRBJ2-7; D might be TRBD2 (6 bases). The CDR3 loop spans 13 amino acids. V was trimmed by 4 bases and J by 6 bases, leaving 13 bases between them. Per the germline V gene, CDR1 is SGHVS and CDR2 is FQNEAQ. The CDR3 loop reads CASSSETSFEQYF. The DNA of the CDR3 is TGTGCCAGCAGCTCCGAAACTAGCTTCGAGCAGTACTTC.

The chain combines TRBV5-1 with TRBJ2-3, with 13 bases aligning to TRBD2. The V and J ends lost 0 bases and 1 base, in that order; junction bases with no gene match: 5. CDR1 SGHRS and CDR2 YFSETQ come from the germline V gene. CDR3 length equals 18 residues. The CDR3 DNA follows: TGCGCCAGCAGCTTGGGCCCAGGACTAGCGGGGGGCACAGATACGCAGTATTTT. It yields the protein CASSLGPGLAGGTDTQYF.

This clone appeared a single time. V and J are TRBV7-9 and TRBJ2-7; 7 bases map to TRBD1. The CDR3 contains 17 residues. The J segment lost 2 bases and the V segment lost 2 bases, leaving 12 bases of the junction unmatched. Germline V gives CDR1 SEHNR, CDR2 FQNEAQ (reference sequence). CDR3 in DNA: TGTGCCAGCAGCTTAAGGGGACGACAGGGTCCTACCTACGAGCAGTACTTC. Its protein product is CASSLRGRQGPTYEQYF.